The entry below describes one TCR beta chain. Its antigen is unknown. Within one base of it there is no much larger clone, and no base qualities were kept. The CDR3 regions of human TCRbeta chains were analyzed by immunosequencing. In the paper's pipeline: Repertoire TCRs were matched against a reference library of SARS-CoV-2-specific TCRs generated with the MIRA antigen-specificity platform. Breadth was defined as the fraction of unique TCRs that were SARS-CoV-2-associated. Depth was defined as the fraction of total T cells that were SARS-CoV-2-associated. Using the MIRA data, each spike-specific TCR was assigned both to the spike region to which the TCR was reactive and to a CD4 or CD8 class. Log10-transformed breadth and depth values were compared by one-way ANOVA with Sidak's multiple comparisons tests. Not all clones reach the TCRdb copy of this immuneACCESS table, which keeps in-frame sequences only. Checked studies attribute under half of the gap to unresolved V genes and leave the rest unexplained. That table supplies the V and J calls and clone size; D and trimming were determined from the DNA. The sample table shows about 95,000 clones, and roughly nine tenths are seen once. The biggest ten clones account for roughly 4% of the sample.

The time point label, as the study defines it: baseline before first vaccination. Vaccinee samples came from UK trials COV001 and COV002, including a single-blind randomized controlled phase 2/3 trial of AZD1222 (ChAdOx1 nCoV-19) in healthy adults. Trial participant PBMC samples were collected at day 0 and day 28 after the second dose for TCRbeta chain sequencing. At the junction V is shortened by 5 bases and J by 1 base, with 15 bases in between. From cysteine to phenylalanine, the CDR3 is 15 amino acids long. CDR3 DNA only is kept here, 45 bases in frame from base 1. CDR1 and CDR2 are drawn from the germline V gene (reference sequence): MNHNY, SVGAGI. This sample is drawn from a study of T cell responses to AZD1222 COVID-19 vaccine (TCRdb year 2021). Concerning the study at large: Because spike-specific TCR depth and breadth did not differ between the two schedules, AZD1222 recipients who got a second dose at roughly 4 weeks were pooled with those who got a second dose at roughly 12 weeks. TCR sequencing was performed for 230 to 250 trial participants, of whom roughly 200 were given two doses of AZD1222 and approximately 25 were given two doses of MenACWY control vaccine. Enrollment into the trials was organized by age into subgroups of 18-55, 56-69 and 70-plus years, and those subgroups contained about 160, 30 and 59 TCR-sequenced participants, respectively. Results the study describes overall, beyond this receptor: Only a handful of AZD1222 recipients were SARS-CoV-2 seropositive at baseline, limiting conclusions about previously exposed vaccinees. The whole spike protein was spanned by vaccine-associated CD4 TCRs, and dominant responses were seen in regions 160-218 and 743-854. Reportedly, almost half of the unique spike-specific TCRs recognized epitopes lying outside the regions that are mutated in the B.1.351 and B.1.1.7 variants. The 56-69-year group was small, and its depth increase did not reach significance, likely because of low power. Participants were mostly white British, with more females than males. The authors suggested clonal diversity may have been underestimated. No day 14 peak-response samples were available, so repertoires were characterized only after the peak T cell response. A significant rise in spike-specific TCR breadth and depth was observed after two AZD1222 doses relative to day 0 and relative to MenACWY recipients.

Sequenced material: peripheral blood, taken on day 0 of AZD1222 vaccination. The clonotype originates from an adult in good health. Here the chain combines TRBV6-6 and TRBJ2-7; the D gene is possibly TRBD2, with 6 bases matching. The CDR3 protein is CASSGSGRASYEQYF. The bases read TGTGCCAGCAGTGGAAGCGGGCGGGCATCCTACGAGCAGTACTTC.